Below are 6 T cell receptor beta chains sequenced from a single sample in a study of blood T cell repertoires in COVID-19. Measured with immunoSEQ multiplex PCR; TCRdb has only the in-frame clones, and not every one. The sample contains about 100,000 clones, about 80% of which appear only once. The source material was peripheral blood. These receptors originate from a woman between 65 and 79 years old with acute or convalescent COVID-19.

The chain carries TRBV18 and TRBJ1-2; D remains ambiguous. This CDR3 region has 13 residues. V was clipped by 4 bases and J by 3 bases, with 9 bases between them. Germline V lookup: CDR1 KGHSH, CDR2 LQKENI. CDR3 in DNA: TGTGCCAGCTCACAATCGCGGGACTATGGCTACACCTTC. It encodes CASSQSRDYGYTF.

The genes are TRBV30 and TRBJ1-1; TRBD1 aligns across 7 bases. There are 13 residues in the CDR3. CDR1 GTSNPN and CDR2 SVGIG come from the germline V gene (reference sequence). The J segment lost 1 base and the V segment lost 3 bases, leaving 2 bases of the junction unmatched. The CDR3 sequence: CAWRGQPNTEAFF. CDR3 in DNA: TGTGCCTGGAGGGGACAGCCGAACACTGAAGCTTTCTTT.

V gene TRBV7-9 combines with J gene TRBJ2-7; 9 nucleotides agree with TRBD1. Germline V gene sequence: CDR1 SEHNR, CDR2 FQNEAQ (reference sequence). Trimming removed 1 base from V and 5 bases from J; junction bases left unmatched: 6. The CDR3 is 15 residues long. CDR3 sequence (DNA): TGTGCCAGCAGCTTAGGGGACAGGGAGGTCAACGAGCAGTACTTC. Encoded protein: CASSLGDREVNEQYF.

The chain recombines TRBV7-2 with TRBJ2-4, with 12 bases matching TRBD2. Germline lookup yields CDR1 SGHTA and CDR2 FQGNSA. V was clipped by 3 bases and J by 6 bases; unmatched bases: 6. CDR3 length: 16 residues. CDR3 amino acids: CASSLATSGGSNIQYF. In DNA form, the CDR3 reads TGTGCCAGCAGCTTGGCGACTAGCGGGGGATCAAACATTCAGTACTTC.

V gene TRBV6-5 combines with J gene TRBJ1-2, with D perhaps matching TRBD1 (6 bases). Per germline, CDR1 MNHEY and CDR2 SVGAGI. The CDR3 sequence is 14 residues long. Trimming stripped 7 bases from V and 4 bases from J, with 16 bases between. DNA of the CDR3: TGTGCCAGCAATCAAGGGACACCAAGCTATGGCTACACCTTC. This translates into CASNQGTPSYGYTF.

The CDR3 spells CASSLSDSGANVLTF. The DNA of the CDR3 is TGTGCCAGCAGCTTAAGCGACTCTGGGGCCAACGTCCTGACTTTC. The J gene is TRBJ2-6, the V gene TRBV7-8, with unresolved D. Trimming took off 2 bases at V and 0 bases at J, with 5 bases between the two ends. The CDR3 extends over 15 amino acids. Germline V gene sequence: CDR1 SGHVS, CDR2 FQNEAQ.